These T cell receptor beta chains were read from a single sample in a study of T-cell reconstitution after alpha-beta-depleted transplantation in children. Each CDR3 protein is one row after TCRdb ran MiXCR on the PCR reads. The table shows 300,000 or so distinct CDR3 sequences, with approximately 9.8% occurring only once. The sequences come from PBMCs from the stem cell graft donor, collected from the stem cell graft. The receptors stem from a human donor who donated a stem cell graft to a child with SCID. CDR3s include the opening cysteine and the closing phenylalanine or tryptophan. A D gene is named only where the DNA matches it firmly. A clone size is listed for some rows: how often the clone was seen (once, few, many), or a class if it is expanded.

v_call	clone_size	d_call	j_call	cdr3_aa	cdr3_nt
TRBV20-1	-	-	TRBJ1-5	CSVKRTGSNQPQHF	TGCAGTGTTAAACGGACGGGAAGCAATCAGCCCCAGCATTTT
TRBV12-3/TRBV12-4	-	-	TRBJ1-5	CASSFGFGQPQHF	TGTGCCAGCAGTTTCGGGTTTGGTCAGCCCCAGCATTTT
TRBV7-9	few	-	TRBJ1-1	CASSSLSEAFF	TGTGCCAGCAGCAGCCTCAGTGAAGCTTTCTTT
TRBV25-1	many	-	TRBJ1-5	CASSEGGVNQPQHF	TGTGCCAGCAGTGAGGGTGGAGTCAATCAGCCCCAGCATTTT
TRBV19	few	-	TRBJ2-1	CASRGLEHNEQFF	TGTGCCAGTAGGGGCCTAGAACACAATGAGCAGTTCTTC
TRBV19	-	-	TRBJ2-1	CASSIVTSGLVSYNEQFF	TGTGCCAGTAGTATAGTTACCTCGGGTCTTGTATCCTACAATGAGCAGTTCTTC
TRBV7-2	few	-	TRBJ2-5	CASSPRLEGTQYF	TGTGCCAGCAGCCCCCGCCTAGAAGGGACCCAGTACTTC
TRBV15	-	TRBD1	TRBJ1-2	CATSRDGTGAFYGYTF	TGTGCCACCAGCAGAGACGGGACAGGGGCATTCTATGGCTACACCTTC
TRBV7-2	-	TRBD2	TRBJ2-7	CASSLSLAGGYYEQYF	TGTGCCAGCAGCTTATCGCTAGCGGGGGGATACTACGAGCAGTACTTC
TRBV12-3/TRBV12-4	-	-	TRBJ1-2	CASTLEGHGYTF	TGTGCCAGCACCCTCGAGGGCCATGGCTACACCTTC
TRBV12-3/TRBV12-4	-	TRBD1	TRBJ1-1	CASSRDRRDVAFF	TGTGCCAGCAGCCGGGACAGACGAGACGTGGCTTTCTTT
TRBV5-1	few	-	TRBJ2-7	CASSRSQGYEQYF	TGCGCCAGCAGCAGGTCCCAGGGCTACGAGCAGTACTTC
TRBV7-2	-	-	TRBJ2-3	CASSLAGFADTQYF	TGTGCCAGCAGCTTAGCTGGGTTCGCGGATACGCAGTATTTT
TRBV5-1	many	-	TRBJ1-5	CASSLDGGDQPQHF	TGCGCCAGCAGCTTGGACGGGGGAGATCAGCCCCAGCATTTT
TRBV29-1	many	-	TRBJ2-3	CSVEPADRDTQYF	TGCAGCGTTGAACCCGCTGACCGAGATACGCAGTATTTT
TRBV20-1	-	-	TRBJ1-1	CSASPDSPLYTEAFF	TGCAGTGCTTCTCCGGACTCGCCCTTGTACACTGAAGCTTTCTTT
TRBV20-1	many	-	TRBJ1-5	CSARDLEGGSNQPQHF	TGCAGTGCTAGAGATTTGGAGGGTGGTAGCAATCAGCCCCAGCATTTT
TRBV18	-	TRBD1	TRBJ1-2	CASSPTGDNYGYTF	TGTGCCAGCTCCCCCACAGGGGACAACTATGGCTACACCTTC
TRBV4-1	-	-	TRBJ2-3	CASSQDRLSADTQYF	TGCGCCAGCAGCCAAGACCGCTTGTCAGCAGATACGCAGTATTTT
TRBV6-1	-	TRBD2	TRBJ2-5	CASSLAGGFQETQYF	TGTGCCAGCAGTCTAGCGGGGGGTTTTCAAGAGACCCAGTACTTC
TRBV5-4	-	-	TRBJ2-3	CASSFSSTDTQYF	TGTGCCAGCAGCTTTAGTAGCACAGATACGCAGTATTTT
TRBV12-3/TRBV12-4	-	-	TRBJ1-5	CASSLFAGIGGQPQHF	TGTGCCAGCAGTTTATTCGCGGGGATAGGGGGACAGCCCCAGCATTTT
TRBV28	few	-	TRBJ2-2	CASIGQGAGELFF	TGTGCCAGCATCGGTCAGGGAGCCGGGGAGCTGTTTTTT